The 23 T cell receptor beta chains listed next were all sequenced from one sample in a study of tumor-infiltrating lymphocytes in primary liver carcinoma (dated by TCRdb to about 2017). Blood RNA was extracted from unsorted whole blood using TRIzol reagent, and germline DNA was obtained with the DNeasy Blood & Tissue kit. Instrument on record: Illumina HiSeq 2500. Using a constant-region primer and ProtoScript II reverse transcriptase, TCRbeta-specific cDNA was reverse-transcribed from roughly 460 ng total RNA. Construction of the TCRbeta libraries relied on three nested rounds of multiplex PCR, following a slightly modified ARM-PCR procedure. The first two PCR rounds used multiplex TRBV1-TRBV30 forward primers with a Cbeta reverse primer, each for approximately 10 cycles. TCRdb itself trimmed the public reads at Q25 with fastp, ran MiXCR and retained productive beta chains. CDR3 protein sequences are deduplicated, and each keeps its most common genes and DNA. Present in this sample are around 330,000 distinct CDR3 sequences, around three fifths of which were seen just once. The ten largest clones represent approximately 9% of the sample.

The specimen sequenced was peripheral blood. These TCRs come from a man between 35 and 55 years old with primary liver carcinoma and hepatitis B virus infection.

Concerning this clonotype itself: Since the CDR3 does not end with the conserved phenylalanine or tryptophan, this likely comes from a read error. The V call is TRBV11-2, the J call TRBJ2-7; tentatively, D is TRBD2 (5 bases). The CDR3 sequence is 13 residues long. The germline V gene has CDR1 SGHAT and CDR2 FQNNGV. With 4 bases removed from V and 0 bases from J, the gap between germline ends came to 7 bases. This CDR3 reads CASSYGVSYEQYY. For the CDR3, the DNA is TGTGCCAGCAGCTACGGGGTCTCCTACGAGCAGTACTAC.

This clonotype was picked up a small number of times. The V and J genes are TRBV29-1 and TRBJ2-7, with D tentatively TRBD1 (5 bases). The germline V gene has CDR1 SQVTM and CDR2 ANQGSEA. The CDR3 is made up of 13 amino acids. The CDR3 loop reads CSAGAARSYEQYF. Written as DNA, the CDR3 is TGCAGTGCTGGGGCCGCCCGCTCCTACGAGCAGTACTTC.

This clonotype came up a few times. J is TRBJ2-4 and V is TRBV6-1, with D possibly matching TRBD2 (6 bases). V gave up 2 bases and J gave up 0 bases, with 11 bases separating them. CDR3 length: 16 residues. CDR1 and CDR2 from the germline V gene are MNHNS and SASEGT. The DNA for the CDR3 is TGTGCCAGCAGTGAACGGGACTTAATAGCCAAAAACATTCAGTACTTC. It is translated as CASSERDLIAKNIQYF.

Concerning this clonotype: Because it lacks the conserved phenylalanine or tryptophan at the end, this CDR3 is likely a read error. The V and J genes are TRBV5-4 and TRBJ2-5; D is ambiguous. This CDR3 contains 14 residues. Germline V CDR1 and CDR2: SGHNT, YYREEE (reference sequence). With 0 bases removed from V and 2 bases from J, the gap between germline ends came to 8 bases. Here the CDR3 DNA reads TGTGCCAGCAGCTTGGCAGCCGGTCAAGAGACCCAGTACCTC. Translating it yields CASSLAAGQETQYL.

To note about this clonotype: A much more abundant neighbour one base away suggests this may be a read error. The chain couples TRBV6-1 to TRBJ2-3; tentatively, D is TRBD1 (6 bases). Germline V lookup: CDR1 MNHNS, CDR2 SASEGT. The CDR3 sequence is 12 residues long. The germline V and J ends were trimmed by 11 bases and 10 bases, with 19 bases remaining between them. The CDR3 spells CAGRSQGVAQYF. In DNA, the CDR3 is TGTGCCGGCCGCTCACAGGGAGTTGCGCAGTATTTT.

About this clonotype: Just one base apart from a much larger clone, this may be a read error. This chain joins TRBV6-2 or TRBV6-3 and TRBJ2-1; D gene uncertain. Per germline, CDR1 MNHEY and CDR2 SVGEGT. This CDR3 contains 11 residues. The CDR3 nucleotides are TGTACCAGCAGTTCCGCCGGTGAGCAGTTCTTC. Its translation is CTSSSAGEQFF.

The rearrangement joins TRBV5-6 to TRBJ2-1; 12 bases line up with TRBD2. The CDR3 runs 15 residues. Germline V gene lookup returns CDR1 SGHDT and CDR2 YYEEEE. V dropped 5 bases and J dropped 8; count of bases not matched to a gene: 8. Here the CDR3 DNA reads TGTGCCAGCAGGCCTAGCGGGAGGGCCGTGCATGAGCAGTTCTTC. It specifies CASRPSGRAVHEQFF.

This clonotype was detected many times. CDR3 DNA sequence: TGTGCCAGCAGTGAAGGGACTAGCGGCACAGATACGCAGTATTTT. The encoded protein is CASSEGTSGTDTQYF. The rearrangement uses TRBV6-1 and TRBJ2-3; 9 bases agree with TRBD2. The CDR3 is 15 residues long. CDR1 and CDR2 (germline): MNHNS, SASEGT. The V segment lost 1 base and the J segment 1 base; nucleotides outside the gene matches: 0.

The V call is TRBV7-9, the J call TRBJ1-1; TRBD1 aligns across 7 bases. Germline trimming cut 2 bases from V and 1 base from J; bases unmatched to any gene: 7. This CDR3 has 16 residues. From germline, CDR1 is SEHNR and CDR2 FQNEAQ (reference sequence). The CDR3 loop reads CASSLTGADSNTEAFF. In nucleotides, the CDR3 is TGTGCCAGCAGCTTAACAGGGGCCGATTCGAACACTGAAGCTTTCTTT.

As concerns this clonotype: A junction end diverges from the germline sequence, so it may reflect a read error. The CDR3 region has the DNA TGTGCCTGGAGTGTACAGGCGGGAGCCTACAGTGAGCAGTTCTTC. Protein product: CAWSVQAGAYSEQFF. The gene calls are TRBV30 and TRBJ2-1; 7 bases are a match to TRBD2. This CDR3 is built from 15 residues. The germline gives CDR1 GTSNPN, CDR2 SVGIG (reference sequence). Based on the CDR3 plus reference TRBV30 and TRBJ2-1, the full variable domain is SQTIHQWPATLVQPVGSPLSLECTVEGTSNPNLYWYRQAAGRGLQLLFYSVGIGQISSEVPQNLSASRPQDRQFILSSKKLLLSDSGFYLCAWSVQAGAYSEQFFGPGTRLTVL.

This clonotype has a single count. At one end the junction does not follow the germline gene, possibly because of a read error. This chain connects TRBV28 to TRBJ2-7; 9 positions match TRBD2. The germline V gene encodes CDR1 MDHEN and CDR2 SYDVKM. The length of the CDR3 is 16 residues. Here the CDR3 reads CVSSALAGVSSYEQYF. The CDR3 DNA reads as TGTGTCAGCAGTGCCTTAGCGGGAGTGAGCTCCTACGAGCAGTACTTC. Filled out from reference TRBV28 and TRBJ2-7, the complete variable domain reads DVKVTQSSRYLVKRTGEKVFLECVQDMDHENMFWYRQDPGLGLRLIYFSYDVKMKEKGDIPEGYSVSREKKERFSLILESASTNQTSMYLCVSSALAGVSSYEQYFGPGTRLTVT.

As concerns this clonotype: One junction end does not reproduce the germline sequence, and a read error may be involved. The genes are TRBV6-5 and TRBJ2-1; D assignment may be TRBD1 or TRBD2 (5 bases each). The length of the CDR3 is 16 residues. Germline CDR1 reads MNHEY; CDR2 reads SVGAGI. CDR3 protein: CASTYGTGTQANEQFF. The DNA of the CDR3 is TGTGCCAGCACTTACGGAACCGGGACGCAGGCAAATGAACAGTTCTTC.

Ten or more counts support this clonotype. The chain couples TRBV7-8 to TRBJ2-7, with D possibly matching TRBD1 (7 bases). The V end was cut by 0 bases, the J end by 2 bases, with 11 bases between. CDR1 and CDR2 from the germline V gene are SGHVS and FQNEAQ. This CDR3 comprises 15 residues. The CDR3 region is CASSLAAGGTYEQYF. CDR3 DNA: TGTGCCAGCAGCTTAGCTGCAGGGGGGACCTACGAGCAGTACTTC.

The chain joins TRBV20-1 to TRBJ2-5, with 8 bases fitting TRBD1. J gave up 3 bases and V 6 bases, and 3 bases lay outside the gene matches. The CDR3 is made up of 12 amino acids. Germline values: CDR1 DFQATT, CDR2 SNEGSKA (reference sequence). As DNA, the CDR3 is TGCAGTGCCACGGGACAGGAAGAGACCCAGTACTTC. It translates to CSATGQEETQYF.

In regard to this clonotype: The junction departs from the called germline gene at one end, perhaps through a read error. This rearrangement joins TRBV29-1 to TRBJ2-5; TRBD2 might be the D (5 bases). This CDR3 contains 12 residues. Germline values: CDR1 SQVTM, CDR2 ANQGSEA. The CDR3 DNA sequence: TGCTGCGTTATGACAAGCGGAGAGACCCAGTACTTC. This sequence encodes CCVMTSGETQYF.

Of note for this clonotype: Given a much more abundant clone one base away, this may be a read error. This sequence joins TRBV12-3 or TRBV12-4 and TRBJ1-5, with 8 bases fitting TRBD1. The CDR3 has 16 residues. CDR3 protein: CTSSLADRDINQPQHF. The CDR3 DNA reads TGTACCAGCAGTCTTGCGGACAGGGACATAAATCAGCCCCAGCATTTT.

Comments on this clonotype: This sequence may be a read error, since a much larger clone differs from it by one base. The CDR3 sequence is CARSPINNEQFF. Written as DNA, the CDR3 is TGTGCCAGGAGCCCTATTAATAATGAGCAGTTCTTC. The chain carries TRBV12-3 or TRBV12-4 and TRBJ2-1; D gene ambiguous. Trimming pared 9 bases from V and 7 bases from J, leaving 13 bases between. This CDR3 region has 12 residues.

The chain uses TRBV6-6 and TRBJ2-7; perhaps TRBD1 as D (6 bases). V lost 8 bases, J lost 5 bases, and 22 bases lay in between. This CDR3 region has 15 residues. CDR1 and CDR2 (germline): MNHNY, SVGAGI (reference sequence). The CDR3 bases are TGTGCCAGCGGTCAAGGGGGAGCGGAAAGCAACGAGCAGTACTTC. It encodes CASGQGGAESNEQYF.

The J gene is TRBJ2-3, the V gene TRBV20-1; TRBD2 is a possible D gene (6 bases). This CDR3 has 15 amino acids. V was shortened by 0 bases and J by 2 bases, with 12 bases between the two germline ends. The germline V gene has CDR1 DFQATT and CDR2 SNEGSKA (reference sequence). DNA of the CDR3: TGCAGTGCTAGAGATGGGCGGGACCCCACAGATACGCAGTATTTT. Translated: CSARDGRDPTDTQYF.

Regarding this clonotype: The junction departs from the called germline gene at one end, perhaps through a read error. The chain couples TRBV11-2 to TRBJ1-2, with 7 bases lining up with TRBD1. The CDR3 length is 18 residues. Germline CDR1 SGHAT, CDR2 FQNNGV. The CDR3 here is CAGSPSLQGGLWGNDYTF. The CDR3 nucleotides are TGTGCCGGCAGCCCTTCGCTCCAAGGGGGCCTTTGGGGGAACGATTACACCTTC.

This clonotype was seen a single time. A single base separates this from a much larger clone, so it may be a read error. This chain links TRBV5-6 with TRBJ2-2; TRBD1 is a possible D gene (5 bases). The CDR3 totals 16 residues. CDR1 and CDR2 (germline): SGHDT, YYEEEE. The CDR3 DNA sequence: TGTGCCAGCAGCCATAAGACAGATTCGAACGCCGGGGAGCTGTTTTTT. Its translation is CASSHKTDSNAGELFF.

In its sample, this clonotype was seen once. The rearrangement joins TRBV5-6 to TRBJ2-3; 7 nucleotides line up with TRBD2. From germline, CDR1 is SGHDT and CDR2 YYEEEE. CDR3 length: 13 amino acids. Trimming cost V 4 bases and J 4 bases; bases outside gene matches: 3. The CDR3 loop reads CASSARGADTQYF. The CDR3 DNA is TGTGCCAGCAGCGCCCGGGGGGCAGATACGCAGTATTTT.

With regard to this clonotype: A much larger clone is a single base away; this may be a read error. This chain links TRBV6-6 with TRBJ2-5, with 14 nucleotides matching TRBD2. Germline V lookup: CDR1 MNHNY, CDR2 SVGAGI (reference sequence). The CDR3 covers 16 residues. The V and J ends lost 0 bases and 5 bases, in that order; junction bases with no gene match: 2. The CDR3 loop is CASSYSRTSGGETQYF. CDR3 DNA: TGTGCCAGCAGTTACTCCCGGACTAGCGGGGGGGAGACCCAGTACTTC.